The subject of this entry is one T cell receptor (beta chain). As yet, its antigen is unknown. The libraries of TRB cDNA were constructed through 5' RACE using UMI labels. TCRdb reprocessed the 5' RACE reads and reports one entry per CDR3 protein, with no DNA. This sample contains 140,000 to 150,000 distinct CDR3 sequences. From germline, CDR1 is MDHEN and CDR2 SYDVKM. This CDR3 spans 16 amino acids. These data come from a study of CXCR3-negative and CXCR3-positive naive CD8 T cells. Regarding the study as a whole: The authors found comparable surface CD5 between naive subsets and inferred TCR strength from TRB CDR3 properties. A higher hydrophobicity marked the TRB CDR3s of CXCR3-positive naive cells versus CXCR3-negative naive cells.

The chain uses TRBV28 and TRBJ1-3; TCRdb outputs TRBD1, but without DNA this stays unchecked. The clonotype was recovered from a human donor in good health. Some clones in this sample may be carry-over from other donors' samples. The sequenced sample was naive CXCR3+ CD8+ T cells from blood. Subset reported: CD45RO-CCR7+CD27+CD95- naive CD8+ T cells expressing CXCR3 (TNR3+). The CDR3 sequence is CASSPPKGAFGNTIYF. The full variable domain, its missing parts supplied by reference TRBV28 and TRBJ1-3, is DVKVTQSSRYLVKRTGEKVFLECVQDMDHENMFWYRQDPGLGLRLIYFSYDVKMKEKGDIPEGYSVSREKKERFSLILESASTNQTSMYLCASSPPKGAFGNTIYFGEGSWLTVV.